These T cell receptor beta chains were read from a single sample in a study of T cells in Graves' hyperthyroidism and ophthalmopathy. One entry per CDR3 protein results from TCRdb running MiXCR on the multiplex PCR reads. The sample shows a few hundred thousand distinct CDR3 sequences, 15% to 20% of them seen only once. The specimen was blood. Every receptor here comes from a woman between 18 and 30 years old with Graves' ophthalmopathy. CDR3s include the opening cysteine and the closing phenylalanine or tryptophan. D genes are given only for firm matches. Only part of the rows carry a size: once, few, many, or a class if the clone is expanded.

v_gene: TRBV18
j_gene: TRBJ2-1
abundance: many
d_gene: TRBD1
CDR3nt: TGTGCCAGCTCACCTCCGGGACAGGGAAATGAGCAGTTCTTC
CDR3aa: CASSPPGQGNEQFF

v_gene: TRBV7-9
j_gene: TRBJ2-2
abundance: once
d_gene: TRBD2
CDR3nt: TGTGCCAGCAGCGACTTGGGGGGGTCATGGGCCGGGGAGCTGTTTTTT
CDR3aa: CASSDLGGSWAGELFF

v_gene: TRBV28
j_gene: TRBJ2-7
abundance: many
d_gene: .
CDR3nt: TGTGCCAGCAGTTTGGGGGACGGATCCTACGAGCAGTACTTC
CDR3aa: CASSLGDGSYEQYF

v_gene: TRBV19
j_gene: TRBJ2-7
abundance: .
d_gene: TRBD2
CDR3nt: TGTGCCAGTAGTATAGATAGCGGGAGTGTCGAGCAGTACTTC
CDR3aa: CASSIDSGSVEQYF

v_gene: TRBV27
j_gene: TRBJ2-1
abundance: .
d_gene: TRBD2
CDR3nt: TGTGCCAGCAGTTCCGGGACTAGCGGGAGGAATCACCACAATGAGCAGTTCTTC
CDR3aa: CASSSGTSGRNHHNEQFF

v_gene: TRBV20-1
j_gene: TRBJ2-7
abundance: few
d_gene: TRBD1
CDR3nt: TGCAGTGCCCACCCAAGCCCGGCGACAGGGGACGACGAGCAGTACTTC
CDR3aa: CSAHPSPATGDDEQYF

v_gene: TRBV20-1
j_gene: TRBJ2-7
abundance: many
d_gene: TRBD1
CDR3nt: TGCAGTGCTCGTAAGACAGGGGCCTACGAGCAGTACTTC
CDR3aa: CSARKTGAYEQYF

v_gene: TRBV28
j_gene: TRBJ1-1
abundance: few
d_gene: .
CDR3nt: TGTGCCAGCAGCTCCGTTGAGACTGAAGCTTTCTTT
CDR3aa: CASSSVETEAFF

v_gene: TRBV2
j_gene: TRBJ2-5
abundance: .
d_gene: TRBD2
CDR3nt: TGTGCCAGCAGTCAAACCGGGACTAGCCAAGAGACCCAGTACTTC
CDR3aa: CASSQTGTSQETQYF

v_gene: TRBV20-1
j_gene: TRBJ2-3
abundance: many
d_gene: TRBD2
CDR3nt: TGCAGTGTCACGGAGCCGCGGGGGGCCGATACGCAGTATTTT
CDR3aa: CSVTEPRGADTQYF

v_gene: TRBV27
j_gene: TRBJ1-6
abundance: .
d_gene: TRBD1
CDR3nt: TGTGCCAGCAGTTTATGGGGGAGGGGGCGGAGTAATTCACCCCTCCACTTT
CDR3aa: CASSLWGRGRSNSPLHF

v_gene: TRBV9
j_gene: TRBJ2-1
abundance: few
d_gene: TRBD1
CDR3nt: TGTGCCAGCAGCGGACAGGGGGATGAGCAGTTCTTC
CDR3aa: CASSGQGDEQFF

v_gene: TRBV24-1
j_gene: TRBJ1-4
abundance: many
d_gene: .
CDR3nt: TGTGCCACCAGTGATTCTACCGCAACTAATGAAAAACTGTTTTTT
CDR3aa: CATSDSTATNEKLFF

v_gene: TRBV30
j_gene: TRBJ2-7
abundance: .
d_gene: TRBD1
CDR3nt: TGTGCCTGGAGTGTTGGGACAGGAAACTACGAGCAGTACTTC
CDR3aa: CAWSVGTGNYEQYF

v_gene: TRBV29-1
j_gene: TRBJ2-3
abundance: few
d_gene: TRBD2
CDR3nt: TGCAGCGTTAGGACTAGAATGACGGATACGCAGTATTTT
CDR3aa: CSVRTRMTDTQYF

v_gene: TRBV4-1
j_gene: TRBJ2-2
abundance: few
d_gene: TRBD2
CDR3nt: TGCGCCAGCAGCCAAGATGGGTCTAGCGGGAGTCAGTCCGGGGAGCTGTTTTTT
CDR3aa: CASSQDGSSGSQSGELFF

v_gene: TRBV28
j_gene: TRBJ2-1
abundance: many
d_gene: .
CDR3nt: TGTGCCAGCAGTGGGGTGGCGGAGCCTTTCTACAATGAGCAGTTCTTC
CDR3aa: CASSGVAEPFYNEQFF

v_gene: TRBV19
j_gene: TRBJ1-1
abundance: .
d_gene: .
CDR3nt: TGTGCCAGTAGTGAAACATCGACACGCAACACTGAAGCTTTCTTT
CDR3aa: CASSETSTRNTEAFF

v_gene: TRBV6-1
j_gene: TRBJ1-1
abundance: many
d_gene: .
CDR3nt: TGTGCCAGCACCGATGGGTGGAACACTGAAGCTTTCTTT
CDR3aa: CASTDGWNTEAFF

v_gene: TRBV19
j_gene: TRBJ2-7
abundance: few
d_gene: TRBD1
CDR3nt: TGTGCCAGTAGTATAGAAGGACAGGGCGCCTACGAGCAGTACTTC
CDR3aa: CASSIEGQGAYEQYF

v_gene: TRBV4-1
j_gene: TRBJ1-4
abundance: .
d_gene: .
CDR3nt: TGCGCCAGCAGCCAAGATCGGGCTGAAAAACTGTTTTTT
CDR3aa: CASSQDRAEKLFF

v_gene: TRBV6-1
j_gene: TRBJ1-1
abundance: many
d_gene: .
CDR3nt: TGTGCCAGCAGTGAGTTGGGGGGGACGAACACTGAAGCTTTCTTT
CDR3aa: CASSELGGTNTEAFF

v_gene: TRBV2
j_gene: TRBJ2-3
abundance: many
d_gene: .
CDR3nt: TGTGCCAGCAGTGAAGGCAGGTGGGCAGATACGCAGTATTTT
CDR3aa: CASSEGRWADTQYF

v_gene: TRBV4-2
j_gene: TRBJ1-2
abundance: few
d_gene: .
CDR3nt: TGTGCCAGCAGCCAAGATCCGACTGACACGGGAGATGGAACGGGAGGCTACACCTTC
CDR3aa: CASSQDPTDTGDGTGGYTF

v_gene: TRBV10-3
j_gene: TRBJ2-1
abundance: many
d_gene: TRBD1
CDR3nt: TGTGCCATCAGTGGGTCAGGGGGCGAGCAGTTCTTC
CDR3aa: CAISGSGGEQFF

v_gene: TRBV7-7
j_gene: TRBJ2-5
abundance: many
d_gene: .
CDR3nt: TGTGCTAGCAGCGAGGGACCCGGTAGGGAGACCCAGTACTTC
CDR3aa: CASSEGPGRETQYF

v_gene: TRBV12-3/TRBV12-4
j_gene: TRBJ1-1
abundance: many
d_gene: .
CDR3nt: TGTGCCAGCAGTTTGGCCCTTCTGAACACTGAAGCTTTCTTT
CDR3aa: CASSLALLNTEAFF

v_gene: TRBV7-2
j_gene: TRBJ2-3
abundance: many
d_gene: TRBD2
CDR3nt: TGTGCCAGCAGCTCGGGACTAGCGACCCTCACAGATACGCAGTATTTT
CDR3aa: CASSSGLATLTDTQYF

v_gene: TRBV29-1
j_gene: TRBJ2-3
abundance: .
d_gene: TRBD2
CDR3nt: TGCAGCGTACTATGGGCTAGCGGGCCTAGCACAGATACGCAGTATTTT
CDR3aa: CSVLWASGPSTDTQYF

v_gene: TRBV5-4
j_gene: TRBJ2-5
abundance: few
d_gene: TRBD1
CDR3nt: TGTGCCAGCAGCCAGGGGGACAGAGGGGCAGAGACCCAGTACTTC
CDR3aa: CASSQGDRGAETQYF

v_gene: TRBV10-2
j_gene: TRBJ2-7
abundance: .
d_gene: TRBD2
CDR3nt: TGCGCCAGCAGTGACCTAGGGACTAGCGGACCCTCCTACGAGCAGTACTTC
CDR3aa: CASSDLGTSGPSYEQYF

v_gene: TRBV7-9
j_gene: TRBJ2-2
abundance: .
d_gene: TRBD2
CDR3nt: TGTGCCAGCAGCTCCGGGACTAGCGAGGACACCGGGGAGCTGTTTTTT
CDR3aa: CASSSGTSEDTGELFF

v_gene: TRBV28
j_gene: TRBJ2-5
abundance: many
d_gene: .
CDR3nt: TGTGCCAGCAGTTTTGGACAGCAAGAGACCCAGTACTTC
CDR3aa: CASSFGQQETQYF

v_gene: TRBV20-1
j_gene: TRBJ1-2
abundance: many
d_gene: TRBD1
CDR3nt: TGCAGTGCTAGAGAGACAGGGGTCTATGGCTACACCTTC
CDR3aa: CSARETGVYGYTF

v_gene: TRBV4-2
j_gene: TRBJ2-1
abundance: few
d_gene: .
CDR3nt: TGTGCCAGCAGCCAAGACAGGCCCGGGATGACCTACAATGAGCAGTTCTTC
CDR3aa: CASSQDRPGMTYNEQFF

v_gene: TRBV6-9
j_gene: TRBJ2-7
abundance: many
d_gene: .
CDR3nt: TGTGCCAGCAGTTCCGCCCGACTCGTCCTCTCCTACGAGCAGTACTTC
CDR3aa: CASSSARLVLSYEQYF

v_gene: TRBV12-3/TRBV12-4
j_gene: TRBJ2-6
abundance: many
d_gene: .
CDR3nt: TGTGCCAGCAGGGCGGGCTCTGGGGCCAACGTCCTGACTTTC
CDR3aa: CASRAGSGANVLTF

v_gene: TRBV5-5
j_gene: TRBJ2-7
abundance: few
d_gene: .
CDR3nt: TGTGCCAGCAGCCCCCCGGGGATCTCCTACGAGCAGTACTTC
CDR3aa: CASSPPGISYEQYF

v_gene: TRBV5-1
j_gene: TRBJ1-2
abundance: .
d_gene: .
CDR3nt: TGCGCCAGCAGCCCTACGTTTGGGGGTAACTATGGCTACACCTTC
CDR3aa: CASSPTFGGNYGYTF

v_gene: TRBV7-2
j_gene: TRBJ2-5
abundance: few
d_gene: .
CDR3nt: TGTGCCAGCAGCCAAGCTCGGGGAATCCAAGAGACCCAGTACTTC
CDR3aa: CASSQARGIQETQYF

v_gene: TRBV5-1
j_gene: TRBJ2-1
abundance: .
d_gene: TRBD1
CDR3nt: TGCGCCAGCAGCTTGGGTCTGTCGGGACAGGGGAATGGGCAGTTCTTC
CDR3aa: CASSLGLSGQGNGQFF

v_gene: TRBV24-1
j_gene: TRBJ1-2
abundance: .
d_gene: TRBD1
CDR3nt: TGTGCCACCAGTGATTCGGTTGCCGCAGGGGGCTGGTATGGCTACACCTTC
CDR3aa: CATSDSVAAGGWYGYTF

v_gene: TRBV3-1
j_gene: TRBJ1-5
abundance: many
d_gene: .
CDR3nt: TGTGCCAGCAGCCAAGACTCCGGGAGCCCGAATCAGCCCCAGCATTTT
CDR3aa: CASSQDSGSPNQPQHF

v_gene: TRBV20-1
j_gene: TRBJ2-1
abundance: few
d_gene: TRBD2
CDR3nt: TGCAGTGCTAGTAGGACTAGCGGAAGCATGTTCTTC
CDR3aa: CSASRTSGSMFF